The clone carrying this T cell receptor (beta chain) was seen only once. As yet, its antigen is unknown. Researchers ran the PCR with 60 Vbeta and 13 Jbeta primers. Sequencing used immunoSEQ multiplex PCR; TCRdb keeps in-frame clones, though not all of them. The sample includes about 100,000 clones, around 79% of them seen just once. This sample is part of a study of cytomegalovirus exposure and HLA in healthy donors. Findings and caveats of the study: Reportedly, cytomegalovirus status was diagnosed with high sensitivity and specificity. About 87% or about 30% of the time was how often most TCR beta V segments were productive, according to an earlier analysis. Researchers catalogued approximately 170 TCR beta chains as cytomegalovirus-associated.

Trimming took 2 bases from V and 3 from J; bases not matched to a gene: 1. The CDR3 covers 14 residues. Germline V gene lookup returns CDR1 SEHNR and CDR2 FQNEAQ (reference sequence). Healthy bone marrow donors formed the donor group. This TCR derives from a woman aged 40 to 55 in good health and CMV-seronegative. The V call is TRBV7-9, the J call TRBJ1-1, with 9 positions matching TRBD1. The sequencing input was PBMCs. CDR3 DNA: TGTGCCAGCAGCTTAAGGACAGGGGACACTGAAGCTTTCTTT. Translating gives CASSLRTGDTEAFF.